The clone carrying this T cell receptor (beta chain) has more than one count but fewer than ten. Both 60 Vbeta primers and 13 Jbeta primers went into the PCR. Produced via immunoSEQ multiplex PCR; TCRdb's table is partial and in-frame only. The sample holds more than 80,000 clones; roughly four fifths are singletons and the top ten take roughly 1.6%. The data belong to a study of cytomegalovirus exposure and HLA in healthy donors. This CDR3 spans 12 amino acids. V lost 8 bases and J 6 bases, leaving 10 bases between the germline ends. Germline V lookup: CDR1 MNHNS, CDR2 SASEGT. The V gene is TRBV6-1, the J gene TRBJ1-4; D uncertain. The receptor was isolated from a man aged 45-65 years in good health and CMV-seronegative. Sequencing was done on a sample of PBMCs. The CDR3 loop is CASLGADEKLFF. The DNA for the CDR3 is TGTGCCAGCCTTGGAGCAGATGAAAAACTGTTTTTT.